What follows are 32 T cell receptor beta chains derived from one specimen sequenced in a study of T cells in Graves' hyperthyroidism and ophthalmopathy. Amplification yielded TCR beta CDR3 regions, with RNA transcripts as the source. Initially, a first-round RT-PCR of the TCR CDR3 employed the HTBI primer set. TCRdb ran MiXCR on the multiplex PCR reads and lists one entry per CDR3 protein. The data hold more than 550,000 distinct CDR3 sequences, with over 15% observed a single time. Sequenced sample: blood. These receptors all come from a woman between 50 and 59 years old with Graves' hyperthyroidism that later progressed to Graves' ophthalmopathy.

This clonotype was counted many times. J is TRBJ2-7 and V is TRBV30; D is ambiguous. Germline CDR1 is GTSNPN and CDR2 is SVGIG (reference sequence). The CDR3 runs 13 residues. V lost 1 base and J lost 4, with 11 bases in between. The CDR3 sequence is CAWSAGRIYEQYF. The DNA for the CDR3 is TGTGCCTGGAGTGCTGGACGGATTTACGAGCAGTACTTC.

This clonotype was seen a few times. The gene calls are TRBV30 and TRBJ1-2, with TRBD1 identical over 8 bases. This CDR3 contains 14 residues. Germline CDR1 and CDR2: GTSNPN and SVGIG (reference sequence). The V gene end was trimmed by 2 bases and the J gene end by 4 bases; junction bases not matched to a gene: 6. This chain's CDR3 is CAWSITGQGYGYTF. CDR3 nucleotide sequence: TGTGCCTGGAGTATAACTGGACAGGGCTATGGCTACACCTTC.

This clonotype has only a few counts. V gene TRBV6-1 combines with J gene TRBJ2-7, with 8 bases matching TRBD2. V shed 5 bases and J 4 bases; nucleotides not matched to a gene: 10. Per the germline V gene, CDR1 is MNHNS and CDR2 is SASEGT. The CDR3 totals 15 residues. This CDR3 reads CASSSAGAGGYEQYF. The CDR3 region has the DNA TGTGCCAGCAGTTCTGCCGGCGCGGGGGGTTACGAGCAGTACTTC.

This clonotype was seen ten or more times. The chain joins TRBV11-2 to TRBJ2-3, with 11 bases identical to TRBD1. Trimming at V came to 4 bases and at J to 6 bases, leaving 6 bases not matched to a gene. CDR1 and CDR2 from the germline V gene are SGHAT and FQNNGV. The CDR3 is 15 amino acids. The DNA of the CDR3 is TGTGCCAGCAGCTCGGACAGGGGGCGCGACGATACGCAGTATTTT. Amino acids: CASSSDRGRDDTQYF.

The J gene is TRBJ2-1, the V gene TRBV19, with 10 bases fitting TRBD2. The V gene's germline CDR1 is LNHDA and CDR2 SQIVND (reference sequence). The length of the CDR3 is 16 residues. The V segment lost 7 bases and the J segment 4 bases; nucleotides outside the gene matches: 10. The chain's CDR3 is CASMSLAGASYNEQFF. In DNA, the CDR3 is TGTGCCAGTATGAGCCTAGCGGGGGCTTCATACAATGAGCAGTTCTTC. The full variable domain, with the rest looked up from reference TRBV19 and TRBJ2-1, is DGGITQSPKYLFRKEGQNVTLSCEQNLNHDAMYWYRQDPGQGLRLIYYSQIVNDFQKGDIAEGYSVSREKKESFPLTVTSAQKNPTAFYLCASMSLAGASYNEQFFGPGTRLTVL.

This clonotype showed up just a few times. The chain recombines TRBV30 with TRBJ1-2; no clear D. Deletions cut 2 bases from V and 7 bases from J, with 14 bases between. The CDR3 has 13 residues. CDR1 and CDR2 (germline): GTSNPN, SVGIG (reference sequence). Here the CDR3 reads CAWSILALRGYTF. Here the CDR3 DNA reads TGTGCCTGGAGTATTCTGGCCCTCCGTGGCTACACCTTC. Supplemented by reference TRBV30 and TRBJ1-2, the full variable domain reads SQTIHQWPATLVQPVGSPLSLECTVEGTSNPNLYWYRQAAGRGLQLLFYSVGIGQISSEVPQNLSASRPQDRQFILSSKKLLLSDSGFYLCAWSILALRGYTFGSGTRLTVV.

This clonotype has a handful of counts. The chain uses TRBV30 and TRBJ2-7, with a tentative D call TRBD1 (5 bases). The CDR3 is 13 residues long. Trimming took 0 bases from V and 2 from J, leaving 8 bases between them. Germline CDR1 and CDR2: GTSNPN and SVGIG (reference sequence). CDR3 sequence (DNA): TGTGCCTGGAGTGTTACAGGAGCCTACGAGCAGTACTTC. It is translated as CAWSVTGAYEQYF.

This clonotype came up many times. DNA of the CDR3: TGTGCCAGCAGCTTAGCGGCACCGAACACTGAAGCTTTCTTT. Its translation is CASSLAAPNTEAFF. The chain links TRBV7-8 to TRBJ1-1; D call uncertain. This CDR3 contains 14 residues. Germline CDR1 is SGHVS and CDR2 is FQNEAQ. The V gene lost 0 bases and the J gene lost 1 base, with 6 bases spanning the gap.

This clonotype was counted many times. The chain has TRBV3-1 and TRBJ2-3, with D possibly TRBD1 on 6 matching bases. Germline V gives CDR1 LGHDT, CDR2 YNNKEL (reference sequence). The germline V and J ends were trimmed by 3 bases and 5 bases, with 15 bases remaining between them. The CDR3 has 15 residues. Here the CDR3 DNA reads TGTGCCAGCAGCCAGGGACAAGCATATGGAGATACGCAGTATTTT. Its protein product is CASSQGQAYGDTQYF.

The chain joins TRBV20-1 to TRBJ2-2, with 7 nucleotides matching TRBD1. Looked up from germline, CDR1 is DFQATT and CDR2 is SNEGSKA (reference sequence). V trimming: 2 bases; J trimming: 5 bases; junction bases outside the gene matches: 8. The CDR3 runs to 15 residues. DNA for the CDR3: TGCAGTGCTAGACGGGGCAAGGGGGCAACCGGGGAGCTGTTTTTT. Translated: CSARRGKGATGELFF.

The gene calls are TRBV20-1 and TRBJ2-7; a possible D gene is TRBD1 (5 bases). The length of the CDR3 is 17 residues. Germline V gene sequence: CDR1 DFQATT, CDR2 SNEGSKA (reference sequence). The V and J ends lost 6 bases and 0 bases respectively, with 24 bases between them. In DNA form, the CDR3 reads TGCAGTGCCAACAAACCCGGACATAAGGCCAACTCCTACGAGCAGTACTTC. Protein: CSANKPGHKANSYEQYF.

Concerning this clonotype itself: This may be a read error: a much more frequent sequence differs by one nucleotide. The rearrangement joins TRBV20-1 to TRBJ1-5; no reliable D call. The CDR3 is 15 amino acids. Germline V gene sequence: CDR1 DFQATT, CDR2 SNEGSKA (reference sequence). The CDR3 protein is CRASTEGASNQPQHF. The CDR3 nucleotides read TGCCGTGCTAGCACGGAAGGAGCAAGCAATCAGCCCCAGCATTTT.

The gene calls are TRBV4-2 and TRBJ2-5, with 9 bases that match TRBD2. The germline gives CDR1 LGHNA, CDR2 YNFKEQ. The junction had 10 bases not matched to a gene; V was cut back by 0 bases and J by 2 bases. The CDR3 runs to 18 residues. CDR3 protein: CASSQDSGGGAGQETQYF. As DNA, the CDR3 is TGTGCCAGCAGCCAAGATTCTGGCGGGGGGGCGGGTCAAGAGACCCAGTACTTC.

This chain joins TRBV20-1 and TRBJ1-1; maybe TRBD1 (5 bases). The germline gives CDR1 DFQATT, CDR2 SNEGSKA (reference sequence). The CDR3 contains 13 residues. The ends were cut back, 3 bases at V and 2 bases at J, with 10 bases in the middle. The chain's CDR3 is CSAREGPNTEAFF. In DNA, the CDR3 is TGCAGTGCTAGGGAGGGACCTAACACTGAAGCTTTCTTT.

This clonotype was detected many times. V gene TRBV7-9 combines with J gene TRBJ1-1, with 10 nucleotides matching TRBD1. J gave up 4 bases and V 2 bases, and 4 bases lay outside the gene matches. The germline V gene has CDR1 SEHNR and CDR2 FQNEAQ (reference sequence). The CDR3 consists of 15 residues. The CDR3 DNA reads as TGTGCCAGCAGCTTAACGGGACAGGGGAGCACTGAAGCTTTCTTT. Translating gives CASSLTGQGSTEAFF. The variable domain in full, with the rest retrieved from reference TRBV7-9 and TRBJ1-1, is DTGVSQNPRHKITKRGQNVTFRCDPISEHNRLYWYRQTLGQGPEFLTYFQNEAQLEKSRLLSDRFSAERPKGSFSTLEIQRTEQGDSAMYLCASSLTGQGSTEAFFGQGTRLTVV.

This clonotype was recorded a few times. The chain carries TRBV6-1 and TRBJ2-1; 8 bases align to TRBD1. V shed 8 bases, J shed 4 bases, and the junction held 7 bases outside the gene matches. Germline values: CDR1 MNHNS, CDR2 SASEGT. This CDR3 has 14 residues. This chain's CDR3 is CASRTGGGYNEQFF. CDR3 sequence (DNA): TGTGCCAGCCGAACAGGGGGAGGTTACAATGAGCAGTTCTTC.

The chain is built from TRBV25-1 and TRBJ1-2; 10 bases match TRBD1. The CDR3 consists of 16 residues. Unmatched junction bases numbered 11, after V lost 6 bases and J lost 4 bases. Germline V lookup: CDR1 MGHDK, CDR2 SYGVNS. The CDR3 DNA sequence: TGTGCCAGCAGCCCTCCTCCCGGGACAGGGGCCTATGGCTACACCTTC. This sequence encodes CASSPPPGTGAYGYTF.

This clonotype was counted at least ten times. Here the CDR3 reads CASRDRGDYEQYF. CDR3 DNA sequence: TGTGCCAGCAGGGACAGGGGAGACTACGAGCAGTACTTC. The gene calls are TRBV12-3 or TRBV12-4 and TRBJ2-7; 9 bases agree with TRBD1. The V segment lost 6 bases and the J segment 3 bases; nucleotides outside the gene matches: 3. This CDR3 is 13 amino acids long.

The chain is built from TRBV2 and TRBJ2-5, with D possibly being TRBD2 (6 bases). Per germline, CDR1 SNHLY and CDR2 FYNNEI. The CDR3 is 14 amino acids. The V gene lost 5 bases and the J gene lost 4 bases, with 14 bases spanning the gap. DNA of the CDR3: TGTGCCAGCAGTTTCGTCTGGGGAGGAGAGACCCAGTACTTC. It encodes CASSFVWGGETQYF.

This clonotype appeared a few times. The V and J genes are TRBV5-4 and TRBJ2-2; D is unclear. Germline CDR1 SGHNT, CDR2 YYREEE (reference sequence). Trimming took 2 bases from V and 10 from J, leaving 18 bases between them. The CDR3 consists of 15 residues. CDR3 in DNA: TGTGCCAGCAGCTTTTTTAGCCCGGATCTTCCGGAGCTGTTTTTT. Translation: CASSFFSPDLPELFF.

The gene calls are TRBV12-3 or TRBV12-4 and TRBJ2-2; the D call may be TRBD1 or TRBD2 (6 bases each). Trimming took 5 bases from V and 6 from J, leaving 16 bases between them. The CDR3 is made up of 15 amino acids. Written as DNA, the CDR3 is TGTGCCAGCAGTCCCGGGACGGGGGCGCCCGGGGAGCTGTTTTTT. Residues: CASSPGTGAPGELFF.

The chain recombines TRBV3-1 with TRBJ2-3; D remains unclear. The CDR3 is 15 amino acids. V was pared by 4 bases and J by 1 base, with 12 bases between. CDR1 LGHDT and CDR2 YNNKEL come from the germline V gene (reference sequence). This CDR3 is CASSPPGWGTDTQYF. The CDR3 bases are TGTGCCAGCAGCCCCCCAGGCTGGGGCACAGATACGCAGTATTTT.

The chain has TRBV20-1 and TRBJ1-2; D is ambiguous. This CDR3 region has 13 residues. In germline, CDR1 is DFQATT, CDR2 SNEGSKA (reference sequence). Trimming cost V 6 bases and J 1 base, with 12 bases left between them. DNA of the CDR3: TGCAGTGCCAACCGCGACGGTAACTATGGCTACACCTTC. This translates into CSANRDGNYGYTF.

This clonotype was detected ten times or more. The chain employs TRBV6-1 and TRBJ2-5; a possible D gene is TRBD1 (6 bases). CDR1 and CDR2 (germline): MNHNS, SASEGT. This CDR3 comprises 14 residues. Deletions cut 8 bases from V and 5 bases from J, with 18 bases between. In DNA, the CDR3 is TGTGCCAGCGGGGACACAAGGGTTCACGAGACCCAGTACTTC. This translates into CASGDTRVHETQYF.

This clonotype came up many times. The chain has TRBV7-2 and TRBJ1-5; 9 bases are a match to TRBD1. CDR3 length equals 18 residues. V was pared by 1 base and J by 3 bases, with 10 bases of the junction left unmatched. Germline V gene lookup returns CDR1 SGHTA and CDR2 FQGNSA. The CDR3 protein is CASSLVFQGQGVNQPQHF. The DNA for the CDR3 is TGTGCCAGCAGCTTAGTGTTTCAGGGACAGGGCGTCAATCAGCCCCAGCATTTT. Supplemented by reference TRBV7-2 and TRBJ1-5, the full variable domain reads GAGVSQSPSNKVTEKGKDVELRCDPISGHTALYWYRQSLGQGLEFLIYFQGNSAPDKSGLPSDRFSAERTGGSVSTLTIQRTQQEDSAVYLCASSLVFQGQGVNQPQHFGDGTRLSIL.

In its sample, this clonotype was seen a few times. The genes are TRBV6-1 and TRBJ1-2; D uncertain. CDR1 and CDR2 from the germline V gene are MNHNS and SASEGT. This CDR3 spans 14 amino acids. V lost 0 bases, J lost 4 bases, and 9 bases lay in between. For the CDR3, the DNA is TGTGCCAGCAGTGAAGCCAACAGCCCCTATGGCTACACCTTC. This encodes CASSEANSPYGYTF.

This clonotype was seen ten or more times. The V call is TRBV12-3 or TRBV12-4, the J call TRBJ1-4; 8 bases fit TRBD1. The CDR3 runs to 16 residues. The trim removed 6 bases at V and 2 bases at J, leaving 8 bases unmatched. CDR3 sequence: CASSDRGRGTNEKLFF. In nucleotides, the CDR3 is TGTGCCAGCAGCGACAGGGGAAGAGGGACTAATGAAAAACTGTTTTTT.

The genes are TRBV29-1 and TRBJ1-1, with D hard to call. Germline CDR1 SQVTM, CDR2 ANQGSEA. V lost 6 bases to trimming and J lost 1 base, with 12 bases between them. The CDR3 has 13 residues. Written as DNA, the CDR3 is TGCAGCGTCCCTTTGGGAGGGAACACTGAAGCTTTCTTT. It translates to CSVPLGGNTEAFF. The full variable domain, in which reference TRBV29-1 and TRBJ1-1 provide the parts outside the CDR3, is SAVISQKPSRDICQRGTSLTIQCQVDSQVTMMFWYRQQPGQSLTLIATANQGSEATYESGFVIDKFPISRPNLTFSTLTVSNMSPEDSSIYLCSVPLGGNTEAFFGQGTRLTVV.

Here the CDR3 DNA reads TGTGCCAGCAGTGACTGGGACAGGATGAACACCGGGGAGCTGTTTTTT. This sequence encodes CASSDWDRMNTGELFF. The chain has TRBV25-1 and TRBJ2-2; 8 nucleotides agree with TRBD1. The CDR3 contains 16 residues. The trim removed 3 bases at V and 1 base at J, leaving 4 bases unmatched. Per germline, CDR1 MGHDK and CDR2 SYGVNS.

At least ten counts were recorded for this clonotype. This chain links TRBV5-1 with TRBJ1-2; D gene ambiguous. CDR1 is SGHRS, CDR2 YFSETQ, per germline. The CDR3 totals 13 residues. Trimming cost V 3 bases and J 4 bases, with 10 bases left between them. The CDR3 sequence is CASSSDATYGYTF. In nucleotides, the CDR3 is TGCGCCAGCAGCTCCGACGCCACCTATGGCTACACCTTC. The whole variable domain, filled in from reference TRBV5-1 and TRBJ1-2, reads KAGVTQTPRYLIKTRGQQVTLSCSPISGHRSVSWYQQTPGQGLQFLFEYFSETQRNKGNFPGRFSGRQFSNSRSEMNVSTLELGDSALYLCASSSDATYGYTFGSGTRLTVV.

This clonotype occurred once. The CDR3 nucleotides read TGTGCTAGTGGGTATACGCGGGACAGGTCGTACGAGCAGTACTTC. This gives the protein CASGYTRDRSYEQYF. The chain combines TRBV12-5 with TRBJ2-7; 8 bases agree with TRBD1. J gave up 4 bases and V 6 bases, and 11 bases lay outside the gene matches. The germline V gene has CDR1 LGHNT and CDR2 FRNRAP. This CDR3 region has 15 residues.

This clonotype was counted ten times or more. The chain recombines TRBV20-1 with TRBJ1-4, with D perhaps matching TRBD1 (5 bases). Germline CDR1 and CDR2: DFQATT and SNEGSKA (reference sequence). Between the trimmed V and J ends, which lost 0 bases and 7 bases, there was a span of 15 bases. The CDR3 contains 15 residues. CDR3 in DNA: TGCAGTGCTAGAGATTCTGGCAGGGTGGGTGAAAAACTGTTTTTT. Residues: CSARDSGRVGEKLFF.